The 5 T cell receptor beta chains in this list originate from one sample, sequenced in a study of blood T cell repertoires in COVID-19. The protocol was immunoSEQ multiplex PCR, while the TCRdb copy is restricted to in-frame clones and leaves out a portion. The sample has under 300,000 clones, approximately 91% seen once; the top ten hold 2% to 2.5%. Source material: peripheral blood. Receptors were obtained from a woman aged 40 to 50 who had recovered from COVID-19.

This chain links TRBV5-1 with TRBJ2-2, with a tentative D call TRBD2 (6 bases). This CDR3 contains 15 residues. Germline CDR1 SGHRS, CDR2 YFSETQ. Trimming left V 4 bases short and J 6 bases short, with 16 bases between. The CDR3 nucleotides are TGCGCCAGCAGCGTCCGGGACTCCCCCCCCGGGGAGCTGTTTTTT. This sequence encodes CASSVRDSPPGELFF.

The V and J genes are TRBV7-2 and TRBJ2-5, with 12 bases fitting TRBD1. CDR1 SGHTA and CDR2 FQGNSA come from the germline V gene. The length of the CDR3 is 14 residues. Unmatched junction bases numbered 3, after V lost 5 bases and J lost 5 bases. CDR3 DNA sequence: TGTGCCAGCAGCATGGGACAGGGGGCGGAGACCCAGTACTTC. Amino acids: CASSMGQGAETQYF.

The CDR3 reads CTSSYNSPLHF. CDR3 DNA sequence: TGTACAAGCTCCTATAATTCACCCCTCCACTTT. The genes are TRBV21-1 and TRBJ1-6; the table's D gene call, TRBD1, was not cross checked with the DNA. TRBV21-1 is listed as a pseudogene. This CDR3 contains 11 residues.

This chain uses TRBV18 with TRBJ2-7; 10 bases are shared with TRBD1. CDR1 and CDR2 (germline): KGHSH, LQKENI. The junction had 6 bases not matched to a gene; V was cut back by 1 base and J by 6 bases. The CDR3 sequence is 15 residues long. This CDR3 is CASSPQIRDRGEQYF. CDR3 coding DNA: TGTGCCAGCTCACCACAAATCCGGGACAGGGGCGAGCAGTACTTC.

This sequence joins TRBV11-3 and TRBJ2-7; 9 positions match TRBD2. CDR3 length: 19 residues. Germline V lookup: CDR1 SGHNT, CDR2 YENEEA. V lost 1 base, J lost 7 bases, and 20 bases stayed unmatched. The CDR3 region is CASSLVDVFGGRAGGEQYF. In DNA form, the CDR3 reads TGTGCCAGCAGCTTAGTGGACGTTTTCGGCGGGAGGGCCGGGGGTGAGCAGTACTTC.